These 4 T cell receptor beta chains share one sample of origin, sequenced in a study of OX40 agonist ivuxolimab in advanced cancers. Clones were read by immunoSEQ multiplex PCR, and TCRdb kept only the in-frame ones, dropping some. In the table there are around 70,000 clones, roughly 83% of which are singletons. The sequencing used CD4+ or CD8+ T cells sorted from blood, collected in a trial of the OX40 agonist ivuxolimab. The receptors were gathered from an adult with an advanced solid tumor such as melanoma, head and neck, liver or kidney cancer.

The CDR3, as DNA: TGTGCCAGCAGCCGGGACCGTGGGTACGAGCAGTACTTC. It encodes CASSRDRGYEQYF. This chain connects TRBV6-5 to TRBJ2-7; D might be TRBD1 or TRBD2, each matching 5 bases. The CDR3 runs to 13 residues. Germline V gene data show CDR1 as MNHEY and CDR2 as SVGAGI. The V end was cut by 6 bases, the J end by 4 bases, with 13 bases between.

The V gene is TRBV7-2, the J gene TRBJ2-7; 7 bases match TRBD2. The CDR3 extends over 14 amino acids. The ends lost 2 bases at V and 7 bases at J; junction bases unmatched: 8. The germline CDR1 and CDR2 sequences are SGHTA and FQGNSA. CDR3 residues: CASSLNVEGGEQYF. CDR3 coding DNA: TGTGCCAGCAGCTTAAACGTGGAGGGAGGGGAGCAGTACTTC. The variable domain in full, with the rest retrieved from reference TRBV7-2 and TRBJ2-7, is GAGVSQSPSNKVTEKGKDVELRCDPISGHTALYWYRQSLGQGLEFLIYFQGNSAPDKSGLPSDRFSAERTGGSVSTLTIQRTQQEDSAVYLCASSLNVEGGEQYFGPGTRLTVT.

CDR3 DNA: TGTGCCAGCAGCTCGCCGGACACTATGAACACTGAAGCTTTCTTT. Translation gives CASSSPDTMNTEAFF. This chain links TRBV5-5 with TRBJ1-1; tentatively, D is TRBD1 (5 bases). The CDR3 runs 15 residues. CDR1 and CDR2 (germline): SGHKS, YYEKEE (reference sequence). Deletions cut 3 bases from V and 0 bases from J, with 12 bases between.

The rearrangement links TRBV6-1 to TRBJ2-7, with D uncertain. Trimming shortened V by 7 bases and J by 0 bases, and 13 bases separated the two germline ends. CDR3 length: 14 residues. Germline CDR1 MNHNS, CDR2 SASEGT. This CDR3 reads CASNHRPISYEQYF. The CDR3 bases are TGTGCCAGCAATCACAGACCAATCTCCTACGAGCAGTACTTC.